The 15 T cell receptor beta chains given below trace back to one sample, sequenced in a study of blood T cell repertoires in COVID-19. TCRdb keeps only in-frame clones here, not all; method: immunoSEQ multiplex PCR. This table has 200,000 to 300,000 clones, over 70% appearing once. The sequencing sample was made of peripheral blood. The receptors stem from a woman at least 80 years old with acute or convalescent COVID-19.

V and J are TRBV12-3 or TRBV12-4 and TRBJ2-2, with D perhaps matching TRBD2 (6 bases). The germline V and J ends were trimmed by 6 bases and 6 bases, with 11 bases remaining between them. The CDR3 loop spans 13 amino acids. DNA of the CDR3: TGTGCCAGCAGGACCGGGGAGGCCGGGGAGCTGTTTTTT. As protein: CASRTGEAGELFF.

The V call is TRBV10-2, the J call TRBJ2-7, with 7 bases lining up with TRBD2. Trimming removed 0 bases from V and 5 bases from J; junction bases left unmatched: 7. Germline CDR1 reads WSHSY; CDR2 reads SAAADI. This CDR3 region has 15 residues. The CDR3 nucleotides are TGCGCCAGCAGTGAGTCGTGGCGGGAGAGCAACGAGCAGTACTTC. It translates to CASSESWRESNEQYF.

The V and J genes are TRBV5-4 and TRBJ2-2, with a weak D call TRBD1 (5 bases). This CDR3 is 15 amino acids long. With 4 bases removed from V and 0 bases from J, the gap between germline ends came to 10 bases. Germline CDR1 is SGHNT and CDR2 is YYREEE (reference sequence). The CDR3 loop reads CASSTRQTNTGELFF. DNA for the CDR3: TGTGCCAGCAGCACCCGACAGACGAACACCGGGGAGCTGTTTTTT.

The rearrangement uses TRBV12-3 or TRBV12-4 and TRBJ1-2; no clear D gene. V shed 7 bases and J shed 4 bases, with 7 bases lying between them. This CDR3 region has 11 residues. The CDR3 bases are TGTGCCAGCACAGGCCCCTATGGCTACACCTTC. Protein product: CASTGPYGYTF.

The V call is TRBV7-3, the J call TRBJ2-1, with a tentative D call TRBD2 (6 bases). Germline V gene data show CDR1 as SGHTA and CDR2 as FQGTGA. Between the trimmed V and J ends, which lost 1 base and 7 bases, there was a span of 17 bases. The CDR3 has 16 residues. CDR3 coding DNA: TGTGCCAGCAGCTTAAGCGGCGGGATAATAAAGAATGAGCAGTTCTTC. Translating it yields CASSLSGGIIKNEQFF.

The chain employs TRBV5-4 and TRBJ2-5, with TRBD1 matching 7 bases. Germline CDR1 reads SGHNT; CDR2 reads YYREEE (reference sequence). The CDR3 has 14 amino acids. V shed 3 bases, J shed 1 base, and the junction held 3 bases outside the gene matches. CDR3 DNA sequence: TGTGCCAGCAGCTATACAGGGGTCCAAGAGACCCAGTACTTC. This translates into CASSYTGVQETQYF.

J is TRBJ1-2 and V is TRBV11-2; D is ambiguous. This CDR3 region has 13 residues. CDR1 and CDR2 from the germline V gene are SGHAT and FQNNGV. Deletions cut 5 bases from V and 9 bases from J, with 16 bases between. In DNA, the CDR3 is TGTGCCAGCAGCCCCGACATGGTTCGTCGCTACACCTTC. Translation: CASSPDMVRRYTF.

The chain carries TRBV10-3 and TRBJ1-2; perhaps TRBD1 as D (6 bases). The length of the CDR3 is 13 residues. Per the germline V gene, CDR1 is ENHRY and CDR2 is SYGVKD. Trimming removed 4 bases from V and 3 bases from J, with 9 bases in between. Here the CDR3 reads CAISGDNYYGYTF. CDR3 nucleotides: TGTGCCATCAGTGGGGACAACTACTATGGCTACACCTTC.

This chain uses TRBV20-1 with TRBJ2-1, with 8 bases matching TRBD1. The germline V gene encodes CDR1 DFQATT and CDR2 SNEGSKA (reference sequence). The CDR3 spans 14 residues. The V gene end was trimmed by 3 bases and the J gene end by 4 bases; junction bases not matched to a gene: 5. The CDR3: CSASNDRGYNEQFF. CDR3 DNA: TGCAGTGCTAGTAACGACAGGGGATACAATGAGCAGTTCTTC.

The genes are TRBV19 and TRBJ1-4; no clear D gene. The CDR3 runs 13 residues. V was clipped by 7 bases and J by 3 bases, with 9 bases between them. Germline loops: CDR1 LNHDA, CDR2 SQIVND (reference sequence). Here the CDR3 reads CASMRQPNEKLFF. The CDR3 DNA is TGTGCCAGTATGAGGCAACCTAATGAAAAACTGTTTTTT.

The chain is built from TRBV6-1 and TRBJ2-5; TRBD1 matches at 8 bases. The germline gives CDR1 MNHNS, CDR2 SASEGT. The CDR3 covers 15 residues. Trimming at V came to 2 bases and at J to 5 bases, leaving 7 bases not matched to a gene. The CDR3 region has the DNA TGTGCCAGCAGTGAAATAGGGACAGGAGGGGAGACCCAGTACTTC. Amino acids: CASSEIGTGGETQYF.

The chain is built from TRBV20-1 and TRBJ1-4; D unclear. Per the germline V gene, CDR1 is DFQATT and CDR2 is SNEGSKA (reference sequence). The germline V and J ends were trimmed by 3 bases and 4 bases, with 9 bases remaining between them. This CDR3 has 13 amino acids. CDR3 sequence: CSASKQVNEKLFF. CDR3 nucleotides: TGCAGTGCTAGTAAGCAGGTTAATGAAAAACTGTTTTTT.

This chain joins TRBV19 and TRBJ2-1; 9 nucleotides agree with TRBD1. The CDR3 consists of 14 residues. Germline trimming cut 5 bases from V and 4 bases from J; bases unmatched to any gene: 3. Germline V lookup: CDR1 LNHDA, CDR2 SQIVND (reference sequence). The CDR3, as DNA: TGTGCCAGTAGTCGACAGGGGGGATACAATGAGCAGTTCTTC. Translated: CASSRQGGYNEQFF.

This clone came up once. This chain links TRBV28 with TRBJ1-2; D not resolved. V was cut by 3 bases and J by 4 bases, with 15 bases left in between. The CDR3 loop spans 15 amino acids. The germline CDR1 and CDR2 sequences are MDHEN and SYDVKM. The CDR3 loop is CASSLNTPRGYGYTF. CDR3 sequence (DNA): TGTGCCAGCAGTTTGAACACCCCCCGCGGCTATGGCTACACCTTC.

V and J are TRBV7-8 and TRBJ2-4, with D unclear. The CDR3 is 15 residues long. The V end lost 4 bases, the J end lost 3 bases, and 13 bases lay between the germline ends. Germline loops: CDR1 SGHVS, CDR2 FQNEAQ. The CDR3 coding sequence is TGTGCCAGCAGCTCGCAATCCCACAGCAAAAACATTCAGTACTTC. It encodes CASSSQSHSKNIQYF.